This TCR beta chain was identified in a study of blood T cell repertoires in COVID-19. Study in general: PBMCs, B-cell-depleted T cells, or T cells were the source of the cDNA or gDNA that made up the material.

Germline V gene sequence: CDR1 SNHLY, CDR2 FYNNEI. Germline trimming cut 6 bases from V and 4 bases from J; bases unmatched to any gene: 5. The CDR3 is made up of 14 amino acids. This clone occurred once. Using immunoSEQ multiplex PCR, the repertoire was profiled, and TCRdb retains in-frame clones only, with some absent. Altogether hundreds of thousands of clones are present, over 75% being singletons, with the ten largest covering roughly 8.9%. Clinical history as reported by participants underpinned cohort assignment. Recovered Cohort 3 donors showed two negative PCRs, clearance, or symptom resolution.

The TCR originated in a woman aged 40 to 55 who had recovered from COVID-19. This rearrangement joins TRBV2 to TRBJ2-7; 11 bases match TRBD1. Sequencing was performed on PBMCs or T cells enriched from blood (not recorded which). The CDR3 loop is CASRNRDRGYEQYF. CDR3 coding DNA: TGTGCCAGCAGAAACCGGGACAGGGGGTACGAGCAGTACTTC.